This entry is about one T cell receptor (beta chain). Per the original data handling: Nucleated cell counts were estimated from reference gene primer amplification. The table came from immunoSEQ multiplex PCR; TCRdb's copy has only in-frame clones and leaves some out. V and J calls plus clone size are reproduced from that table; the DNA served to infer D and trimming. The profile shows some 410,000 clones, approximately 88% of them singletons. The V and J ends lost 1 base and 5 bases respectively, with 18 bases between them. The length of the CDR3 is 16 residues. Germline V CDR1 and CDR2: MGHRA, YSYEKL. These data originate in a study of blood T cell repertoires in COVID-19. Looking at the study overall: Samples taken during acute and convalescent COVID-19 were collected in the United States, Italy and Spain. The analysed material was cDNA or gDNA that came from T cells, B-cell-depleted T cells, or PBMCs.

The receptor was isolated from a woman under 40 with acute COVID-19. The chain joins TRBV4-1 to TRBJ2-7, with D hard to call. The sequenced sample consisted of PBMCs or T cells enriched from blood (not recorded which). The CDR3 nucleotides read TGCGCCAGCAGCCAAGGGGTTTCGGCTAGTGTGCACGAGCAGTACTTC. It specifies CASSQGVSASVHEQYF.